These T cell receptor beta chains were read from a single sample in a study of cytomegalovirus exposure and HLA in healthy donors. Here immunoSEQ multiplex PCR was the method, and the copy in TCRdb shows in-frame clones only, minus some. The sample lists 100,000 or so clones, 77% occurring once. Sequenced material: PBMCs. The receptor set was obtained from a woman in her forties in good health and CMV-seropositive. The CDR3 runs from the conserved cysteine through the conserved F or W. A D gene is named only where the DNA matches it firmly. Clone size is stated in some rows and not others, as once, few, many or a class when expanded.

j_call,clone_size,d_call,v_call,cdr3_nt,cdr3_aa
TRBJ2-6,-,-,TRBV7-3,TGTGCCAGCAGCTTAACCCAGGGGCAGGCCAACGTCCTGACTTTC,CASSLTQGQANVLTF
TRBJ1-2,-,-,TRBV6-5,TGTGCCAGCAGTTACGAGGGAAATGGCTACACCTTC,CASSYEGNGYTF
TRBJ1-5,-,-,TRBV28,TGTGCCAGCAGTCCAACAGGCGAAGGGCAATCAGTTCCCCAGCATTTT,CASSPTGEGQSVPQHF
TRBJ2-7,-,-,TRBV18,TGTGCCAGCTCACCTGCCGTGGGGGGGCCCTACGAGCAGTACTTC,CASSPAVGGPYEQYF
TRBJ2-3,-,TRBD1,TRBV5-1,TGCGCCAGCAGCGGACACAGGGGAAATTTAGTAGATACGCAGTATTTT,CASSGHRGNLVDTQYF
TRBJ1-1,-,-,TRBV7-9,TGTGCCAGCAGTGAGCGGGGGGCGCGAAACACTGAAGCTTTCTTT,CASSERGARNTEAFF
TRBJ1-4,-,-,TRBV10-3,TGTGCCATCAGTGGTCGGGAATTAGACAAACTGTTTTTT,CAISGRELDKLFF
TRBJ2-2,-,-,TRBV11-3,TGTGCCAGCAGCTTAGCGGGTGGGACCGGGGAGCTGTTTTTT,CASSLAGGTGELFF
TRBJ2-5,once,-,TRBV7-3,TGTGCCAGCAGCTTAAGACAGCAAGAGACCCAGTACTTC,CASSLRQQETQYF
TRBJ2-7,few,TRBD2,TRBV28,TGTGCCACACACGGGGGGGCCTACGAGCAGTACTTC,CATHGGAYEQYF
TRBJ1-6,-,-,TRBV28,TGTGCCAGCAGTTTGGTCGCGGGGCATAATTCACCCCTCCACTTT,CASSLVAGHNSPLHF
TRBJ2-5,-,-,TRBV7-8,TGTGCCAGCAGCTCCTGGGACTCTGAAGAGACCCAGTACTTC,CASSSWDSEETQYF
TRBJ2-2,-,TRBD1,TRBV7-9,TGTGCCAGCAGCTTAAATCGCGACAGGGGATACACCGGGGAGCTGTTTTTT,CASSLNRDRGYTGELFF
TRBJ1-6,-,-,TRBV4-1,TGCGCCAGCAGCCAAGATGGGATTTTAGACAGTAAAAATTCACCCCTCCACTTT,CASSQDGILDSKNSPLHF
TRBJ1-2,-,-,TRBV28,TGTGCCAGCAGTTTAAGTGGGACAATCTATGGCTACACCTTC,CASSLSGTIYGYTF
TRBJ2-3,-,-,TRBV11-3,TGTGCCAGCAGCTTAAGCAGGGGAGCGGAGACCAGCACAGATACGCAGTATTTT,CASSLSRGAETSTDTQYF
TRBJ2-1,few,-,TRBV5-1,TGCGCCAGCAGCTTGGCCCTGTACTCCATCTACAATGAGCAGTTCTTC,CASSLALYSIYNEQFF
TRBJ1-2,-,-,TRBV9,TGTGCCAGCAGCGTAGGTGGCAGGGGCGACCCTTACTATGGCCACACCTTC,CASSVGGRGDPYYGHTF
TRBJ2-2,-,TRBD1,TRBV11-2,TGTGCCAGCAGCTCTCTGAGGCGGACAGGGGTGACCGGGGAGCTGTTTTTT,CASSSLRRTGVTGELFF
TRBJ2-5,few,TRBD2,TRBV7-7,TGTGCCAGCAGCGCTAGCGGGGAGACCCAGTACTTC,CASSASGETQYF
TRBJ2-5,-,TRBD2,TRBV2,TGTGCCAGCAGTTTACGTGCCGGGTTTGGCGGGAGTTTGGAGACCCAGTACTTC,CASSLRAGFGGSLETQYF
TRBJ2-3,-,TRBD2,TRBV2,TGTGCCAGCAGTGATACGGGACTAGCGGGGGGAGACACAGATACGCAGTATTTT,CASSDTGLAGGDTDTQYF
TRBJ2-3,-,-,TRBV2,TGTGCCAGCAGGACTGAGGGCGCAGATACGCAGTATTTT,CASRTEGADTQYF
TRBJ2-6,-,-,TRBV28,TGTGCCACCAACACCGGGACAACCTCTGGGGCCAACGTCCTGACTTTC,CATNTGTTSGANVLTF
TRBJ2-4,-,-,TRBV27,TGTGCCAGCAGTTTTTCAGGACAACTAGCCAAAAACATTCAGTACTTC,CASSFSGQLAKNIQYF
TRBJ2-7,-,TRBD2,TRBV27,TGTGCCAGCAGTTTCACGCCGGGACTAGCGGCTTCCTACGAGCAGTACTTC,CASSFTPGLAASYEQYF
TRBJ1-3,once,-,TRBV6-1,TGTGCCAGCAGTGACAGCCCGGACAGCTCTGGAAACACCATATATTTT,CASSDSPDSSGNTIYF
TRBJ1-1,-,-,TRBV6-6,TGTGCCAGCAGAAAGAGAATGAACACTGAAGCTTTCTTT,CASRKRMNTEAFF
TRBJ2-7,-,TRBD2,TRBV28,TGTGCCAGCAGTTTATCTCGGGCTAGCGGATACTACGAGCAGTACTTC,CASSLSRASGYYEQYF
TRBJ2-3,-,TRBD1,TRBV7-9,TGTGCCAGCAGCTTAACGCAGGGGGTAAATACGCAGTATTTT,CASSLTQGVNTQYF
TRBJ2-7,-,-,TRBV5-4,TGTGCCAGCAGCTTGACCGCCAGGGGAGGGGGGTCCTACGAGCAGTACTTC,CASSLTARGGGSYEQYF
TRBJ2-1,-,TRBD2,TRBV13,TGTGCCAGCACCTTAGGCGGGAGGACTTACAATGAGCAGTTCTTC,CASTLGGRTYNEQFF
TRBJ2-7,-,-,TRBV15,TGTGCCACCAGCATGGACATCTCCTACGAGCAGTACTTC,CATSMDISYEQYF
TRBJ1-3,-,-,TRBV10-3,TGTGCCCTCGGGGGGTCCGGAAACACCATATATTTT,CALGGSGNTIYF
TRBJ1-3,few,-,TRBV28,TGTGCCAGCAGTTTATGGCAGGGGAGTCTGGGAAACACCATATATTTT,CASSLWQGSLGNTIYF
TRBJ2-7,-,TRBD2,TRBV25-1,TGTGCCAGCAGTGCTGAACGGACTAGCGGGAGAACTGGCTACGAGCAGTACTTC,CASSAERTSGRTGYEQYF
TRBJ2-7,few,-,TRBV4-1,TGCGCCAGCAGCCAAGTTCTAACAGGAGCCAACTACGAGCAGTACTTC,CASSQVLTGANYEQYF
TRBJ1-1,once,-,TRBV5-4,TGTGCCAGCAGCTTGGTGGGGGGGGGCACTGAAGCTTTCTTT,CASSLVGGGTEAFF
TRBJ2-5,-,-,TRBV18,TGTGCCAGCTCGCTCAGGTTTGGAGAGACCCAGTACTTC,CASSLRFGETQYF
TRBJ2-7,once,-,TRBV27,TGTGCCAGCAGCTTCAATTCAGGCCTATCCTACGAGCAGTACTTC,CASSFNSGLSYEQYF
TRBJ1-3,-,TRBD1,TRBV2,TGTGCCAGCAGTGAAGTGACAGGGGGCCTGCTGGGAAACACCATATATTTT,CASSEVTGGLLGNTIYF
TRBJ1-6,-,-,TRBV19,TGTGCCAGTCTGGACAGCTTCAGCTCCTATAATTCACCCCTCCACTTT,CASLDSFSSYNSPLHF
TRBJ2-7,-,TRBD1,TRBV6-5,TGTGCCAGCAGTTACACAGGGGGGTTAGACGAGCAGTACTTC,CASSYTGGLDEQYF
TRBJ2-7,-,-,TRBV7-9,TGTGCCAGCAACCGGGATGGGTACGAGCAGTACTTC,CASNRDGYEQYF
TRBJ1-5,-,-,TRBV28,TGTGCCAGCAGTTTAGCTCGGGCAGGGTATCAGCCCCAGCATTTT,CASSLARAGYQPQHF
TRBJ2-2,few,TRBD1,TRBV4-2,TGTGCCAGCAGCCAAGAGGGACAGGGGGGTAAGAACACCGGGGAGCTGTTTTTT,CASSQEGQGGKNTGELFF
TRBJ1-5,-,-,TRBV19,TGTGCCAGTAGTCCACAGGGAAATCAGCCCCAGCATTTT,CASSPQGNQPQHF